The sequence of this T cell receptor beta chain was determined in a study of CD8 T cells in Susac syndrome. A quantity of about 0.5 to 1 ug RNA underwent reverse transcription using random hexamers. immunoSEQ multiplex PCR amplified TCR beta CDR3 across 54 Vbeta, 13 Jbeta. Via MiXCR, TCRdb re-called the immunoSEQ multiplex PCR reads, giving one row per CDR3 protein. Among a few hundred thousand distinct CDR3 sequences, more than 80% were seen once, and the ten largest hold approximately 0.12%. Multiple sclerosis controls were treatment-naive patients with stable or active relapsing-remitting disease. This CDR3 contains 16 residues. V was clipped by 4 bases and J by 0 bases, with 15 bases between them. Looked up from germline, CDR1 is SGHAT and CDR2 is FQNNGV.

This receptor was obtained from a human donor with multiple sclerosis. Input material: CD8+ T cells from PBMCs. The chain has TRBV11-2 and TRBJ1-1; the D is unclear. As DNA, the CDR3 is TGTGCCAGCAGCTCCCACCTAGGCAGCATGAACACTGAAGCTTTCTTT. Translated, it gives CASSSHLGSMNTEAFF.